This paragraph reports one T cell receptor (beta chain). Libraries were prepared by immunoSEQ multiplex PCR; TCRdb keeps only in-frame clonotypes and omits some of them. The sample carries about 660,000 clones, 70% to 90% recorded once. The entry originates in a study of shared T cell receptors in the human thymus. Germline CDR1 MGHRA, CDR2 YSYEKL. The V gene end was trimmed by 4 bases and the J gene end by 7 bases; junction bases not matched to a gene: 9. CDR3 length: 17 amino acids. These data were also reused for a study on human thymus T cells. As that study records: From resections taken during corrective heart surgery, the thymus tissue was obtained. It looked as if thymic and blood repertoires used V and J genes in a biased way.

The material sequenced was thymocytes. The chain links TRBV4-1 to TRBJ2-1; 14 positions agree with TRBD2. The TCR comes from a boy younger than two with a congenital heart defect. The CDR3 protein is CASSPLPGTSGSNEQFF. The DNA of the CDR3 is TGCGCCAGCAGCCCCCTACCCGGGACTAGCGGGAGTAATGAGCAGTTCTTC.